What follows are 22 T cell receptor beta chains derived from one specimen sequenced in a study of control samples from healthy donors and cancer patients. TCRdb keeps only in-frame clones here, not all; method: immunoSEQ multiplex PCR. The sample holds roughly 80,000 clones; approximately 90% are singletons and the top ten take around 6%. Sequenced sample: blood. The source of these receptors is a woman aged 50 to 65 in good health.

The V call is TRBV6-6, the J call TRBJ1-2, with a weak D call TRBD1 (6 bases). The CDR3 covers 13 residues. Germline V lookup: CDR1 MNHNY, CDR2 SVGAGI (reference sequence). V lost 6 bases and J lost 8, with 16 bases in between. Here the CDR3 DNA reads TGTGCCAGCAGGGGGGCAGGGGTCGAGGGCTACACCTTC. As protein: CASRGAGVEGYTF.

CDR3 coding DNA: TGTGCCAGCAGCCAAATACAGGGACGGTGGGGCACTGAAGCTTTCTTT. It specifies CASSQIQGRWGTEAFF. The chain carries TRBV14 and TRBJ1-1; TRBD1 might be the D (6 bases). V was shortened by 2 bases and J by 4 bases, with 17 bases between the two germline ends. Germline CDR1 reads SGHDN; CDR2 reads FVKESK. This CDR3 is built from 16 residues.

The CDR3 nucleotides are TGTGCCAGAAGCTTTGGGGGTACGGAATCTAATGGCTACACCTTC. Translating it yields CARSFGGTESNGYTF. The chain recombines TRBV5-3 with TRBJ1-2; a weak D match, TRBD1 (5 bases). TRBV5-3 is an ORF, with its function uncertain. This CDR3 is 15 amino acids long. V gave up 2 bases and J gave up 6 bases, with 17 bases separating them.

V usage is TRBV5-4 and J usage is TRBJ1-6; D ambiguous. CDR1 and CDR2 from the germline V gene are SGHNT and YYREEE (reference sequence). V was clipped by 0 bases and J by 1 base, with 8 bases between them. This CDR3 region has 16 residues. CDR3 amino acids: CASSLVPGSYNSPLHF. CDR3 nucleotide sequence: TGTGCCAGCAGCTTGGTCCCGGGTTCCTATAATTCACCCCTCCACTTT.

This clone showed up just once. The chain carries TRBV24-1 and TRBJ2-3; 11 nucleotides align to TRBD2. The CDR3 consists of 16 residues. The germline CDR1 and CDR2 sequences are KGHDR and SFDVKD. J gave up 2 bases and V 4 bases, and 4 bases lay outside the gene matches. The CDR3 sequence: CATSDRSGGATDTQYF. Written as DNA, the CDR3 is TGTGCCACCAGTGACCGTAGCGGGGGGGCCACAGATACGCAGTATTTT.

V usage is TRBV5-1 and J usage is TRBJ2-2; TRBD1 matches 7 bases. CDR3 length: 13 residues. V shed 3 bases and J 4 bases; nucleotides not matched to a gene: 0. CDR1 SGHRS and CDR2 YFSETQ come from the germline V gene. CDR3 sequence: CASSSGGTGELFF. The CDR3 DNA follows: TGCGCCAGCAGCTCAGGGGGCACCGGGGAGCTGTTTTTT.

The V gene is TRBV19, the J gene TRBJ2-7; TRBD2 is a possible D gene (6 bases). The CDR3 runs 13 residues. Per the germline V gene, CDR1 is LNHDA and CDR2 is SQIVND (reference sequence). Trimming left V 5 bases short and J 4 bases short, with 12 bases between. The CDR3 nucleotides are TGTGCCAGTAGTTCCTCCGGGGGTTACGAGCAGTACTTC. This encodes CASSSSGGYEQYF.

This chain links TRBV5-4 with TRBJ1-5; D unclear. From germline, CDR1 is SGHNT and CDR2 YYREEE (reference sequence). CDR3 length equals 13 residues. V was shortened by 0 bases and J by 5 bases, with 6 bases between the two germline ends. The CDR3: CASSLGGDQPQHF. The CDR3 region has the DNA TGTGCCAGCAGCTTGGGCGGGGATCAGCCCCAGCATTTT.

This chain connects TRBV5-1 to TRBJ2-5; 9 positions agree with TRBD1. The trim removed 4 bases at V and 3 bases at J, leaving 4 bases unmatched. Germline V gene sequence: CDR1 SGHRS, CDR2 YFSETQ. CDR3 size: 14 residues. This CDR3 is CASSAGDREETQYF. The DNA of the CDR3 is TGCGCCAGCAGCGCCGGGGACAGGGAAGAGACCCAGTACTTC. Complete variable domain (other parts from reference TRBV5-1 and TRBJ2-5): KAGVTQTPRYLIKTRGQQVTLSCSPISGHRSVSWYQQTPGQGLQFLFEYFSETQRNKGNFPGRFSGRQFSNSRSEMNVSTLELGDSALYLCASSAGDREETQYFGPGTRLLVL.

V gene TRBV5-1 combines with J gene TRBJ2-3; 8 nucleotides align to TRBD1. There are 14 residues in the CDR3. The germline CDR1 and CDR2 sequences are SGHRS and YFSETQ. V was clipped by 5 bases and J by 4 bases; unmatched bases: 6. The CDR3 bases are TGCGCCAGCAGTTTCCGGGACAGGCCAGATACGCAGTATTTT. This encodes CASSFRDRPDTQYF.

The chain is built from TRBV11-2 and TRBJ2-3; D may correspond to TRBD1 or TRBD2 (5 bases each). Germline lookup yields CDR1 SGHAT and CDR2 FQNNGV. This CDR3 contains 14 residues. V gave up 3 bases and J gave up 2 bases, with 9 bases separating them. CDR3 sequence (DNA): TGTGCCAGCAGCTTGGGACGCAACACAGATACGCAGTATTTT. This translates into CASSLGRNTDTQYF. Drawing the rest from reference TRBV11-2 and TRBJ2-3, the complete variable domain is EAGVAQSPRYKIIEKRQSVAFWCNPISGHATLYWYQQILGQGPKLLIQFQNNGVVDDSQLPKDRFSAERLKGVDSTLKIQPAKLEDSAVYLCASSLGRNTDTQYFGPGTRLTVL.

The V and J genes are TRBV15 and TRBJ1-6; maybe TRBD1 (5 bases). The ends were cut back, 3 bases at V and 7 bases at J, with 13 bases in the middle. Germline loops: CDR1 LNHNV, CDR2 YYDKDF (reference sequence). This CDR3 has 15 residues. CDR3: CATSSQTGRNSPLHF. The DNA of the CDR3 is TGTGCCACCAGCAGTCAAACAGGAAGAAATTCACCCCTCCACTTT.

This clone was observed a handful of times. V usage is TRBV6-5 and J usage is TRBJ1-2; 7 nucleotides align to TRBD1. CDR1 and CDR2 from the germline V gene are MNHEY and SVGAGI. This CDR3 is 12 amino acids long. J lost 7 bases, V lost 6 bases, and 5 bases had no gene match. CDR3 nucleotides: TGTGCCAGCAGGGGACAGAGTCGTGGCTACACCTTC. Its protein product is CASRGQSRGYTF.

The CDR3 DNA is TGTGCCAGCAGCGAGACGGATGGCTATGGCTACACCTTC. Its protein is CASSETDGYGYTF. The chain combines TRBV9 with TRBJ1-2; D gene unclear. Trimming shortened V by 3 bases and J by 4 bases, and 10 bases separated the two germline ends. Germline lookup yields CDR1 SGDLS and CDR2 YYNGEE. This CDR3 has 13 amino acids.

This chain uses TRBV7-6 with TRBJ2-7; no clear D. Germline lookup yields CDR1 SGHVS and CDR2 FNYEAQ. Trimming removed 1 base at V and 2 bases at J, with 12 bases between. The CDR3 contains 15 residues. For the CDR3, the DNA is TGTGCCAGCAGCTTAGGCAGTACGGGCGCCTACGAGCAGTACTTC. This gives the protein CASSLGSTGAYEQYF.

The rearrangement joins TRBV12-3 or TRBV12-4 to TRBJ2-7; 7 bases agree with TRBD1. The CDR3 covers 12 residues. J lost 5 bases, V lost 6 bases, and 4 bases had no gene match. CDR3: CASSSDRDEQYF. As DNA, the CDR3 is TGTGCCAGCAGCTCCGACAGGGACGAGCAGTACTTC.

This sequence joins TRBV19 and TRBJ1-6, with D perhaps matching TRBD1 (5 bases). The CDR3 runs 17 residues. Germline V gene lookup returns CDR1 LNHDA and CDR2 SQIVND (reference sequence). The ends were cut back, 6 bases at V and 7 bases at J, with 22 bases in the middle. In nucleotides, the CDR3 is TGTGCCAGTAGCCGAGGGAGACAGCATAATTCGAATTCACCCCTCCACTTT. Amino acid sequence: CASSRGRQHNSNSPLHF.

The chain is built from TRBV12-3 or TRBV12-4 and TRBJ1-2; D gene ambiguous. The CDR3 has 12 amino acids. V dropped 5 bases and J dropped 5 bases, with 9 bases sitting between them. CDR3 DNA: TGTGCCAGCAGTCCCGGCGAGTATGGCTACACCTTC. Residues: CASSPGEYGYTF.

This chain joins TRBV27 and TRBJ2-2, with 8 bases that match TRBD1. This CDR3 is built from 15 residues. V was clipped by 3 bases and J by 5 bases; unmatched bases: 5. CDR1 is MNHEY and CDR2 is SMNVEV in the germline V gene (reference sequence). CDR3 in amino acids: CASSFGQGATGELFF. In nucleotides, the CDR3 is TGTGCCAGCAGTTTCGGGCAGGGGGCGACCGGGGAGCTGTTTTTT.

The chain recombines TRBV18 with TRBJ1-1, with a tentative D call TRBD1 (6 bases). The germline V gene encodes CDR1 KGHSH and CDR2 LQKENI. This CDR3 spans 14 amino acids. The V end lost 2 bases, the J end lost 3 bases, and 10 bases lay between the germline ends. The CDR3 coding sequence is TGTGCCAGCTCACCAAGTGGACAGTACACTGAAGCTTTCTTT. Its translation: CASSPSGQYTEAFF.

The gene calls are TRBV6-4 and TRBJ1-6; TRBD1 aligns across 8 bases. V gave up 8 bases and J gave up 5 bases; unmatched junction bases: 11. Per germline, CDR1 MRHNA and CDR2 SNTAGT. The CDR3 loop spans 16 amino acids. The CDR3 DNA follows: TGTGCCAGCTACACAGGGGGACAGTGGAATAATTCACCCCTCCACTTT. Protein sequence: CASYTGGQWNNSPLHF.

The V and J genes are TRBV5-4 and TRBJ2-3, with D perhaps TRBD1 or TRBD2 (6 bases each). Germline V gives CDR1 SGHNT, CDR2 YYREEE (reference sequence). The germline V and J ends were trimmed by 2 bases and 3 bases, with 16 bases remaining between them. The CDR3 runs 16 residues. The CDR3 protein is CASSFGGRSVTDTQYF. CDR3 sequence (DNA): TGTGCCAGCAGCTTTGGGGGGCGATCGGTTACAGATACGCAGTATTTT. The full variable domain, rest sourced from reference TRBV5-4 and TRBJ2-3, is ETGVTQSPTHLIKTRGQQVTLRCSSQSGHNTVSWYQQALGQGPQFIFQYYREEENGRGNFPPRFSGLQFPNYSSELNVNALELDDSALYLCASSFGGRSVTDTQYFGPGTRLTVL.